Shown below are 21 T cell receptor beta chains from a single sample sequenced in a study of blood T cell repertoires in COVID-19 (TCRdb year 2020). Libraries were prepared through the immunoSEQ multiplex PCR assay. What TCRdb holds here is the immuneACCESS table cut down to in-frame rearrangements. Part of the clones is not present; checked against another copy, under half of the missing clones reflect an unresolved V gene, and the others are unexplained. The sample table contains roughly 570,000 clones; only one count was recorded for about 88% of them. The top ten clonotypes cover roughly 7.3% of the sample. Sequencing was done on a sample of peripheral blood. These receptors all stem from a woman in her 50s with COVID-19, enrolled during active disease.

V usage is TRBV21-1 and J usage is TRBJ2-3; whether TRBD2, the table's D call, matches the DNA was not checked. TRBV21-1 is a listed pseudogene. The CDR3 has 15 residues. In DNA form, the CDR3 reads TGTGCCAGCAGCCTGGGCCCTAGCGGGGCGGATACGCAGTATTTT. Translation gives CASSLGPSGADTQYF.

The chain is built from TRBV28 and TRBJ2-3, with 13 bases identical to TRBD2. Losses at the gene ends were 2 bases for V and 8 bases for J; bases not matched to a gene: 4. The germline gives CDR1 MDHEN, CDR2 SYDVKM. There are 15 residues in the CDR3. The CDR3 here is CASSLGLAGVFTQYF. The CDR3 DNA reads as TGTGCCAGCAGTTTAGGACTAGCGGGGGTGTTTACGCAGTATTTT. Filled out from reference TRBV28 and TRBJ2-3, the complete variable domain reads DVKVTQSSRYLVKRTGEKVFLECVQDMDHENMFWYRQDPGLGLRLIYFSYDVKMKEKGDIPEGYSVSREKKERFSLILESASTNQTSMYLCASSLGLAGVFTQYFGPGTRLTVL.

The rearrangement joins TRBV3-1 (or the pseudogene TRBV3-2) to TRBJ1-1; D remains ambiguous. Germline loops: CDR1 LGHDT, CDR2 YNNKEL (reference sequence). V lost 2 bases to trimming and J lost 4 bases, with 11 bases between them. The CDR3 covers 14 residues. The CDR3 reads CASSQQGWATEAFF. The CDR3 nucleotides are TGTGCCAGCAGCCAACAAGGTTGGGCCACTGAAGCTTTCTTT.

The chain recombines TRBV7-9 with TRBJ1-2; no clear D. V was trimmed by 5 bases and J by 6 bases, leaving 13 bases between them. The CDR3 contains 13 residues. Germline V CDR1 and CDR2: SEHNR, FQNEAQ (reference sequence). The CDR3 reads CASSEGRGNGYTF. The CDR3, as DNA: TGTGCCAGCAGCGAGGGAAGAGGAAATGGCTACACCTTC.

The V and J genes are TRBV29-1 and TRBJ1-1; 7 bases agree with TRBD1. V was pared by 4 bases and J by 4 bases, with 6 bases of the junction left unmatched. Germline V lookup: CDR1 SQVTM, CDR2 ANQGSEA. The CDR3 totals 13 residues. The CDR3 loop reads CSVGVSGGTEAFF. Written as DNA, the CDR3 is TGCAGCGTTGGCGTTTCAGGGGGCACTGAAGCTTTCTTT.

V and J are TRBV30 and TRBJ1-1; D gene unclear. Deletions cut 1 base from V and 10 bases from J, with 10 bases between. The CDR3 loop spans 11 amino acids. Germline V gene lookup returns CDR1 GTSNPN and CDR2 SVGIG (reference sequence). The CDR3 DNA reads TGTGCCTGGAGTGAATTGTCGAGAGCTTTCTTT. Translation: CAWSELSRAFF.

The V gene is TRBV6-5, the J gene TRBJ2-1; no clear D gene. This CDR3 contains 12 residues. Germline V gene sequence: CDR1 MNHEY, CDR2 SVGAGI. The ends were cut back, 5 bases at V and 10 bases at J, with 12 bases in the middle. Written as DNA, the CDR3 is TGTGCCAGCAGTCGCTCATTCCAGGAGCAGTTCTTC. Translation: CASSRSFQEQFF.

V is TRBV6-6 and J is TRBJ1-6, with unresolved D. CDR3 length: 12 amino acids. Germline V CDR1 and CDR2: MNHNY, SVGAGI (reference sequence). Trimming left V 7 bases short and J 7 bases short, with 8 bases between. CDR3 protein: CASNRINSPLHF. As DNA, the CDR3 is TGTGCCAGCAACAGAATCAATTCACCCCTCCACTTT.

The rearrangement joins TRBV27 to TRBJ1-4, with 7 bases identical to TRBD1. V lost 5 bases and J lost 2; bases outside the gene matches: 5. The CDR3 is 15 residues long. Germline V gene data show CDR1 as MNHEY and CDR2 as SMNVEV (reference sequence). Here the CDR3 DNA reads TGTGCCAGCAGTCCATACAGGGGCACTAATGAAAAACTGTTTTTT. This encodes CASSPYRGTNEKLFF.

V and J are TRBV30 and TRBJ1-2; TRBD1 might be the D (5 bases). There are 14 residues in the CDR3. Germline assignment: CDR1 GTSNPN and CDR2 SVGIG (reference sequence). Trimming shortened V by 2 bases and J by 0 bases, and 10 bases separated the two germline ends. CDR3 DNA sequence: TGTGCCTGGAGTTCAGGGTTCGCTAACTATGGCTACACCTTC. Translation gives CAWSSGFANYGYTF.

The chain uses TRBV5-1 and TRBJ2-1; D is possibly TRBD1 (5 bases). Germline V lookup: CDR1 SGHRS, CDR2 YFSETQ. This CDR3 is built from 15 residues. V lost 3 bases to trimming and J lost 4 bases, with 14 bases between them. The CDR3, as DNA: TGCGCCAGCAGCTCCCTTGCAGGGATGTACAATGAGCAGTTCTTC. Translating it yields CASSSLAGMYNEQFF.

The CDR3 bases are TGTGCCAGCAGCTTTAGTACAGATACGCAGTATTTT. Its protein is CASSFSTDTQYF. This chain connects TRBV7-9 to TRBJ2-3; D is unclear. V gave up 3 bases and J gave up 3 bases, with 4 bases separating them. The CDR3 runs to 12 residues. Germline V gene data show CDR1 as SEHNR and CDR2 as FQNEAQ (reference sequence).

The gene calls are TRBV19 and TRBJ1-2; 9 bases align to TRBD1. V shed 3 bases, J shed 8 bases, and the junction held 10 bases outside the gene matches. The germline V gene has CDR1 LNHDA and CDR2 SQIVND (reference sequence). CDR3 length: 15 amino acids. The CDR3 sequence is CASSIDRGDLEGYTF. The CDR3 DNA sequence: TGTGCCAGTAGTATTGACAGGGGGGACCTAGAAGGCTACACCTTC.

V and J are TRBV4-1 and TRBJ2-1, with unresolved D. The CDR3 extends over 15 amino acids. In germline, CDR1 is MGHRA, CDR2 YSYEKL. V was pared by 1 base and J by 1 base, with 8 bases between. CDR3: CASSQAQASYNEQFF. As DNA, the CDR3 is TGCGCCAGCAGCCAAGCTCAGGCGTCCTACAATGAGCAGTTCTTC.

The chain employs TRBV6-6 and TRBJ1-5; D not resolved. The ends were cut back, 2 bases at V and 4 bases at J, with 12 bases in the middle. This CDR3 has 15 residues. The germline CDR1 and CDR2 sequences are MNHNY and SVGAGI (reference sequence). The DNA for the CDR3 is TGTGCCAGCAGTTACGGGAGCCTTGGAAATCAGCCCCAGCATTTT. Translating gives CASSYGSLGNQPQHF.

The chain combines TRBV6-5 with TRBJ1-1; D not certain. V gave up 5 bases and J gave up 1 base, with 11 bases separating them. The CDR3 runs 14 residues. Germline CDR1 and CDR2: MNHEY and SVGAGI. The CDR3 protein is CASSNLRENTEAFF. For the CDR3, the DNA is TGTGCCAGCAGTAACCTGCGGGAGAACACTGAAGCTTTCTTT.

This chain joins TRBV7-6 and TRBJ1-3; maybe TRBD1 (5 bases). This CDR3 is built from 16 residues. Germline loops: CDR1 SGHVS, CDR2 FNYEAQ. V was trimmed by 1 base and J by 0 bases, leaving 10 bases between them. Here the CDR3 DNA reads TGTGCCAGCAGCTTAGGTTCAGGGCTCTCTGGAAACACCATATATTTT. Translated, it gives CASSLGSGLSGNTIYF.

The chain is built from TRBV3-1 (or the pseudogene TRBV3-2) and TRBJ1-6, with unresolved D. The V and J ends lost 1 base and 6 bases respectively, with 13 bases between them. CDR3 length: 16 residues. Germline values: CDR1 LGHDT, CDR2 YNNKEL (reference sequence). This CDR3 is CASSQGGPGLNSPLHF. CDR3 coding DNA: TGTGCCAGCAGCCAAGGAGGCCCCGGCCTTAATTCACCCCTCCACTTT.

The chain employs TRBV7-9 and TRBJ2-6; D is ambiguous. The CDR3 has 14 residues. In germline, CDR1 is SEHNR, CDR2 FQNEAQ (reference sequence). V was cut by 1 base and J by 4 bases, with 5 bases left in between. Written as DNA, the CDR3 is TGTGCCAGCAGCTTAGGGGCCGGGGCCAACGTCCTGACTTTC. This encodes CASSLGAGANVLTF.

The chain is built from TRBV9 and TRBJ2-3; 10 bases map to TRBD2. The germline V gene encodes CDR1 SGDLS and CDR2 YYNGEE. This CDR3 has 16 residues. J lost 5 bases, V lost 4 bases, and 10 bases had no gene match. This CDR3 reads CASSPRAGGPGDTQYF. Written as DNA, the CDR3 is TGTGCCAGCAGCCCTCGAGCGGGGGGGCCGGGAGATACGCAGTATTTT.

DNA of the CDR3: TGTGCCATCAGAGAGACAGACACAGATACGCAGTATTTT. It yields the protein CAIRETDTDTQYF. The chain employs TRBV10-3 and TRBJ2-3, with D possibly TRBD1 on 5 matching bases. The germline gives CDR1 ENHRY, CDR2 SYGVKD. The CDR3 contains 13 residues. Trimming removed 6 bases from V and 2 bases from J, with 9 bases in between.